Shown below are 27 T cell receptor beta chains from a single sample sequenced in a study of cytomegalovirus exposure and HLA in healthy donors. PCR primers comprised 60 Vbeta and 13 Jbeta primers. The method was immunoSEQ multiplex PCR; TCRdb's version includes in-frame clones alone and lacks a portion of them. Here the sample spans some 180,000 clones, around four fifths being singletons. Sequencing input: PBMCs. These receptors all come from a middle-aged man in good health and CMV-seropositive.

J is TRBJ2-1 and V is TRBV11-2; 9 bases fit TRBD1. J lost 3 bases, V lost 4 bases, and 13 bases had no gene match. Germline V gene lookup returns CDR1 SGHAT and CDR2 FQNNGV. The CDR3 is 18 residues long. The CDR3 region is CASSSLGQGTAYYNEQFF. DNA for the CDR3: TGTGCCAGCAGCTCCCTGGGACAGGGAACGGCCTACTACAATGAGCAGTTCTTC.

This sequence joins TRBV30 and TRBJ2-7; perhaps TRBD2 as D (7 bases). With 2 bases removed from V and 9 bases from J, the gap between germline ends came to 17 bases. Looked up from germline, CDR1 is GTSNPN and CDR2 is SVGIG (reference sequence). CDR3 size: 13 residues. The CDR3 is CAWSPLAGARQYF. The CDR3 nucleotides read TGTGCCTGGAGTCCCTTGGCGGGGGCGCGGCAGTACTTC.

The J gene is TRBJ2-1, the V gene TRBV5-4, with TRBD2 matching 7 bases. Germline V CDR1 and CDR2: SGHNT, YYREEE (reference sequence). The CDR3 covers 16 residues. V shed 0 bases, J shed 8 bases, and the junction held 11 bases outside the gene matches. For the CDR3, the DNA is TGTGCCAGCAGCTTGGCCCTGGCTAGCGGTAGCGATGAGCAGTTCTTC. It yields the protein CASSLALASGSDEQFF.

This chain uses TRBV7-3 with TRBJ2-6; possibly TRBD2 for D (5 bases). CDR1 is SGHTA and CDR2 is FQGTGA in the germline V gene. Trimming removed 4 bases at V and 2 bases at J, with 6 bases between. The CDR3 loop spans 14 amino acids. The CDR3, as DNA: TGTGCCAGCAGCTGGACTCCTGGGGCCAACGTCCTGACTTTC. This translates into CASSWTPGANVLTF.

The chain combines TRBV5-1 with TRBJ2-7; 7 nucleotides line up with TRBD1. The V gene's germline CDR1 is SGHRS and CDR2 YFSETQ. The J segment lost 2 bases and the V segment lost 5 bases, leaving 7 bases of the junction unmatched. There are 14 residues in the CDR3. The CDR3 region is CASSYSTGPYEQYF. The CDR3 DNA sequence: TGCGCCAGCAGTTATTCGACAGGGCCCTACGAGCAGTACTTC.

The chain couples TRBV9 to TRBJ2-1; 8 positions match TRBD2. Germline CDR1 reads SGDLS; CDR2 reads YYNGEE. The J segment lost 4 bases and the V segment lost 2 bases, leaving 2 bases of the junction unmatched. The CDR3 sequence is 14 residues long. The CDR3 bases are TGTGCCAGCAGCGTCGGCGGGAGGTACAATGAGCAGTTCTTC. It is translated as CASSVGGRYNEQFF.

The chain is built from TRBV5-1 and TRBJ2-1; TRBD1 aligns across 9 bases. Germline values: CDR1 SGHRS, CDR2 YFSETQ. After removal of 3 bases from V and 5 bases from J, the junction contained 9 bases not matched to a gene. The CDR3 sequence is 16 residues long. The CDR3 here is CASSSTPGQGNNEQFF. Written as DNA, the CDR3 is TGCGCCAGCAGCTCAACCCCGGGACAGGGAAACAATGAGCAGTTCTTC.

The rearrangement joins TRBV2 to TRBJ2-7; D might be TRBD1 (6 bases). The CDR3 is 12 amino acids. Germline loops: CDR1 SNHLY, CDR2 FYNNEI. The V end was cut by 11 bases, the J end by 1 base, with 12 bases between. CDR3 coding DNA: TGTGCCGGCGGACAGAGTTCCTACGAGCAGTACTTC. It yields the protein CAGGQSSYEQYF.

The genes are TRBV28 and TRBJ1-4, with 7 bases matching TRBD1. With 6 bases clipped from V and 3 bases from J, the junction kept 13 bases outside the gene matches. The CDR3 covers 17 residues. Germline CDR1 is MDHEN and CDR2 is SYDVKM. The CDR3 bases are TGTGCCAGCAGACAGCCACAATACAGGGGTCCTAATGAAAAACTGTTTTTT. It is translated as CASRQPQYRGPNEKLFF.

This clone was recorded once. The V gene is TRBV5-1, the J gene TRBJ2-6; D possibly corresponds to TRBD1 (6 bases). Deletions cut 0 bases from V and 0 bases from J, with 13 bases between. Germline loops: CDR1 SGHRS, CDR2 YFSETQ. This CDR3 comprises 18 residues. The CDR3 reads CASSLGSTGISGANVLTF. In DNA, the CDR3 is TGCGCCAGCAGCTTGGGTTCGACAGGCATCTCTGGGGCCAACGTCCTGACTTTC.

The V and J genes are TRBV10-2 and TRBJ2-7; possibly TRBD1 for D (6 bases). Germline CDR1 WSHSY, CDR2 SAAADI. The CDR3 runs 14 residues. V gave up 2 bases and J gave up 2 bases, with 10 bases separating them. CDR3 sequence: CASSEIGDTYEQYF. CDR3 nucleotides: TGCGCCAGCAGTGAGATCGGGGACACCTACGAGCAGTACTTC.

V gene TRBV7-8 combines with J gene TRBJ1-1; possibly TRBD1 for D (5 bases). The ends were cut back, 1 base at V and 5 bases at J, with 11 bases in the middle. In germline, CDR1 is SGHVS, CDR2 FQNEAQ. This CDR3 is built from 14 residues. The CDR3 is CASSLGRVRTEAFF. The CDR3 coding sequence is TGTGCCAGCAGCTTAGGCAGGGTCAGGACTGAAGCTTTCTTT.

This clone was seen a few times. DNA of the CDR3: TGTGCCAGTAGTGTGGGACTAGCGGGAGCTGGCTCCTACGAGCAGTACTTC. Encoded protein: CASSVGLAGAGSYEQYF. The chain couples TRBV19 to TRBJ2-7, with TRBD2 matching 14 bases. From germline, CDR1 is LNHDA and CDR2 SQIVND (reference sequence). The CDR3 totals 17 residues. The junction had 6 bases not matched to a gene; V was cut back by 5 bases and J by 0 bases. Full variable domain (rest looked up from reference TRBV19 and TRBJ2-7): DGGITQSPKYLFRKEGQNVTLSCEQNLNHDAMYWYRQDPGQGLRLIYYSQIVNDFQKGDIAEGYSVSREKKESFPLTVTSAQKNPTAFYLCASSVGLAGAGSYEQYFGPGTRLTVT.

V is TRBV9 and J is TRBJ2-7, with D perhaps matching TRBD2 (5 bases). This CDR3 is 15 amino acids long. V was pared by 0 bases and J by 3 bases, with 13 bases between. The germline V gene encodes CDR1 SGDLS and CDR2 YYNGEE. The CDR3 is CASSVAGGPYYEQYF. The CDR3 coding sequence is TGTGCCAGCAGCGTAGCAGGAGGTCCCTACTACGAGCAGTACTTC.

The gene calls are TRBV6-1 and TRBJ2-7, with 9 bases that match TRBD1. The CDR3 spans 17 residues. Germline CDR1 is MNHNS and CDR2 is SASEGT. V gave up 3 bases and J gave up 5 bases; unmatched junction bases: 14. The CDR3 sequence is CASSETPNWTGVDEQYF. The CDR3 DNA reads as TGTGCCAGCAGTGAGACCCCTAATTGGACAGGGGTAGACGAGCAGTACTTC.

A note on this clone: Additional DNA sequences in this sample encode the identical CDR3. The rearrangement links TRBV28 to TRBJ2-7; perhaps TRBD1 as D (6 bases). Germline values: CDR1 MDHEN, CDR2 SYDVKM. The CDR3 is 14 amino acids. V dropped 8 bases and J dropped 3 bases, with 17 bases sitting between them. The CDR3 DNA follows: TGTGCCAGCCACGCTACAGGGAACGGCTACGAGCAGTACTTC. Encoded protein: CASHATGNGYEQYF.

This chain links TRBV5-4 with TRBJ1-2; weak D call: TRBD1 (5 bases). CDR3 size: 13 residues. Trimming left V 3 bases short and J 8 bases short, with 14 bases between. Germline V CDR1 and CDR2: SGHNT, YYREEE (reference sequence). CDR3 protein: CASSWGGESGYTF. In DNA form, the CDR3 reads TGTGCCAGCAGCTGGGGAGGGGAAAGCGGCTACACCTTC. Looking up the rest from reference TRBV5-4 and TRBJ1-2 gives the full variable domain: ETGVTQSPTHLIKTRGQQVTLRCSSQSGHNTVSWYQQALGQGPQFIFQYYREEENGRGNFPPRFSGLQFPNYSSELNVNALELDDSALYLCASSWGGESGYTFGSGTRLTVV.

This chain joins TRBV6-5 and TRBJ2-3; 8 nucleotides agree with TRBD2. V lost 10 bases and J lost 7; bases outside the gene matches: 7. The CDR3 has 12 amino acids. CDR1 is MNHEY and CDR2 is SVGAGI in the germline V gene. CDR3: CATPGGAYTQYF. CDR3 DNA: TGTGCCACCCCGGGAGGGGCTTATACGCAGTATTTT.

The chain combines TRBV28 with TRBJ1-2, with no clear D. V lost 6 bases to trimming and J lost 3 bases, with 8 bases between them. CDR1 is MDHEN, CDR2 SYDVKM, per germline. This CDR3 has 12 residues. The CDR3 sequence is CASSLRDYGYTF. CDR3 in DNA: TGTGCCAGCAGCCTGAGGGACTATGGCTACACCTTC.

The CDR3 here is CASSILGGAVTEAFF. The CDR3 DNA follows: TGTGCCAGTAGTATACTGGGAGGGGCCGTCACTGAAGCTTTCTTT. The chain employs TRBV19 and TRBJ1-1; the D gene is possibly TRBD1 (5 bases). V gave up 2 bases and J gave up 4 bases, with 14 bases separating them. This CDR3 spans 15 amino acids. Per germline, CDR1 LNHDA and CDR2 SQIVND (reference sequence).

The CDR3 DNA sequence: TGTGCCAGCAGCAGGGATGGACAGGGAGATGAGCAGTTCTTC. Its translation is CASSRDGQGDEQFF. The gene calls are TRBV7-2 and TRBJ2-1, with 8 bases matching TRBD1. In germline, CDR1 is SGHTA, CDR2 FQGNSA. With V trimmed by 5 bases and J by 8 bases, 8 bases remained unmatched. CDR3 length: 14 residues.

The chain carries TRBV9 and TRBJ2-1, with TRBD2 matching over 11 bases. This CDR3 contains 15 residues. Germline CDR1 SGDLS, CDR2 YYNGEE. V lost 4 bases to trimming and J lost 5 bases; unmatched junction nucleotides: 5. As DNA, the CDR3 is TGTGCCAGCAGCTCCAGACTAGCGGGAAACAATGAGCAGTTCTTC. It is translated as CASSSRLAGNNEQFF.

The V gene is TRBV9, the J gene TRBJ2-1, with 8 positions matching TRBD2. Germline V gene sequence: CDR1 SGDLS, CDR2 YYNGEE. The CDR3 has 16 residues. Trimming took 4 bases from V and 7 from J; bases not matched to a gene: 13. The CDR3 bases are TGTGCCAGCAGCCCCCGGGAGGGCCAGGGAAGAAATGAGCAGTTCTTC. Its protein is CASSPREGQGRNEQFF.

The chain uses TRBV9 and TRBJ1-4; D may be TRBD1 (5 bases). The ends were cut back, 3 bases at V and 7 bases at J, with 13 bases in the middle. CDR1 and CDR2 (germline): SGDLS, YYNGEE. This CDR3 contains 14 residues. The CDR3: CASSAGRGSEKLFF. The DNA of the CDR3 is TGTGCCAGCAGCGCCGGGAGGGGCAGTGAAAAACTGTTTTTT.

The rearrangement uses TRBV19 and TRBJ1-6, with unresolved D. Trimming cost V 4 bases and J 14 bases, with 9 bases left between them. Germline values: CDR1 LNHDA, CDR2 SQIVND (reference sequence). The CDR3 runs 11 residues. The CDR3 region is CASSNRVTLHF. The CDR3, as DNA: TGTGCCAGTAGTAACAGAGTTACCCTCCACTTT.

The chain has TRBV27 and TRBJ2-7; tentatively, D is TRBD2 (6 bases). The CDR3 covers 15 residues. Germline V gives CDR1 MNHEY, CDR2 SMNVEV (reference sequence). The V and J ends lost 5 bases and 0 bases respectively, with 14 bases between them. CDR3 DNA: TGTGCCAGCAGTCCCGTAGCGGTAGGCTCCTACGAGCAGTACTTC. Translated: CASSPVAVGSYEQYF.

The genes are TRBV15 and TRBJ2-7, with TRBD2 identical over 14 bases. The ends lost 8 bases at V and 6 bases at J; junction bases unmatched: 12. This CDR3 is built from 16 residues. CDR1 LNHNV and CDR2 YYDKDF come from the germline V gene (reference sequence). Here the CDR3 DNA reads TGTGCCACCCAAGGGGGACTAGCGGGAGAACAACGCGAGCAGTACTTC. Translation: CATQGGLAGEQREQYF.